The 23 T cell receptor beta chains below were found in one sample sequenced in a study of blood T cell repertoires in COVID-19. Clones were read by immunoSEQ multiplex PCR, and TCRdb kept only the in-frame ones, dropping some. The sample holds about 66,000 clones, 82% seen once. The specimen sequenced was peripheral blood. These TCRs come from a man aged 55 to 69 with acute or convalescent COVID-19.

V is TRBV19 and J is TRBJ1-5; weak D call: TRBD1 (6 bases). The CDR3 loop spans 15 amino acids. V was pared by 6 bases and J by 5 bases, with 17 bases between. CDR1 and CDR2 from the germline V gene are LNHDA and SQIVND (reference sequence). Here the CDR3 DNA reads TGTGCCAGTAGGGCAGGGGAACTCTTCTATCAGCCCCAGCATTTT. Translation: CASRAGELFYQPQHF.

V gene TRBV7-2 combines with J gene TRBJ1-5; 12 bases are shared with TRBD1. The V segment lost 3 bases and the J segment 5 bases; nucleotides outside the gene matches: 2. Germline assignment: CDR1 SGHTA and CDR2 FQGNSA. The CDR3 runs 15 residues. CDR3 region: CASSLGQGAYQPQHF. CDR3 bases: TGTGCCAGCAGCTTGGGACAGGGGGCTTATCAGCCCCAGCATTTT. Filled out from reference TRBV7-2 and TRBJ1-5, the complete variable domain reads GAGVSQSPSNKVTEKGKDVELRCDPISGHTALYWYRQSLGQGLEFLIYFQGNSAPDKSGLPSDRFSAERTGGSVSTLTIQRTQQEDSAVYLCASSLGQGAYQPQHFGDGTRLSIL.

The table lists this clone with a few counts. The sample contains more than one DNA sequence encoding this CDR3. V and J are TRBV11-2 and TRBJ2-7; D may be TRBD2 (5 bases). Trimming removed 1 base at V and 7 bases at J, with 8 bases between. From germline, CDR1 is SGHAT and CDR2 FQNNGV. This CDR3 has 12 residues. The CDR3 loop reads CASSLGGVEQYF. CDR3 in DNA: TGTGCCAGCAGCTTAGGGGGAGTTGAGCAGTACTTC.

The gene calls are TRBV7-8 and TRBJ1-4; 9 positions match TRBD1. The CDR3 loop spans 15 amino acids. The germline V gene has CDR1 SGHVS and CDR2 FQNEAQ. Trimming at V came to 5 bases and at J to 6 bases, leaving 7 bases not matched to a gene. The CDR3 bases are TGTGCCAGCAGCCCAACAGGGGGCCCTTATGAAAAACTGTTTTTT. Protein sequence: CASSPTGGPYEKLFF.

The rearrangement uses TRBV6-4 and TRBJ1-6; 7 bases map to TRBD1. The CDR3 contains 14 residues. CDR1 is MRHNA and CDR2 is SNTAGT in the germline V gene. V lost 0 bases and J lost 11; bases outside the gene matches: 4. CDR3 amino acids: CASSDSNRGTPLHF. CDR3 coding DNA: TGTGCCAGCAGTGACTCGAACAGGGGTACACCCCTCCACTTT.

V gene TRBV10-1 combines with J gene TRBJ2-7, with 8 bases identical to TRBD2. Trimming at V came to 5 bases and at J to 3 bases, leaving 3 bases not matched to a gene. The CDR3 covers 13 residues. From germline, CDR1 is WNHNN and CDR2 SYGVQD (reference sequence). In nucleotides, the CDR3 is TGCGCCAGCAGTCTAACTAGCGGCTACGAGCAGTACTTC. This gives the protein CASSLTSGYEQYF.

The chain recombines TRBV21-1 with TRBJ2-4; the table's TRBD2 call for D was not verified on the DNA. TRBV21-1 is assigned pseudogene status. This CDR3 spans 14 amino acids. The CDR3 bases are TGTGCCAGCAGCAAGAGCGGGGACGAAAACATTCAGTACTTC. The encoded protein is CASSKSGDENIQYF.

The rearrangement links TRBV5-4 to TRBJ2-3, with no clear D. Trimming removed 0 bases from V and 0 bases from J, with 8 bases in between. The CDR3 runs to 15 residues. Germline CDR1 and CDR2: SGHNT and YYREEE (reference sequence). In nucleotides, the CDR3 is TGTGCCAGCAGCTTGGAGCCATTAAGCACAGATACGCAGTATTTT. This gives the protein CASSLEPLSTDTQYF.

This chain links TRBV3-1 (or the pseudogene TRBV3-2) with TRBJ1-2; 7 nucleotides agree with TRBD1. The germline gives CDR1 LGHDT, CDR2 YNNKEL (reference sequence). The CDR3 has 13 amino acids. Unmatched junction bases numbered 2, after V lost 3 bases and J lost 4 bases. CDR3 sequence reads: CASSQGTVYGYTF. Here the CDR3 DNA reads TGTGCCAGCAGCCAGGGGACAGTCTATGGCTACACCTTC.

V and J are TRBV6-5 and TRBJ1-1; TRBD1 agrees at 9 bases. The CDR3 is 14 residues long. J gave up 5 bases and V 6 bases, and 7 bases lay outside the gene matches. Germline CDR1 reads MNHEY; CDR2 reads SVGAGI. Written as DNA, the CDR3 is TGTGCCAGCAGCCACAGGGGGCTTCAGACTGAAGCTTTCTTT. Protein product: CASSHRGLQTEAFF.

The chain joins TRBV7-9 to TRBJ2-3; 10 bases fit TRBD1. V shed 5 bases and J 1 base; nucleotides not matched to a gene: 3. The length of the CDR3 is 15 residues. Germline CDR1 SEHNR, CDR2 FQNEAQ (reference sequence). The CDR3 is CASSKTGGGTDTQYF. CDR3 in DNA: TGTGCCAGCAGCAAGACAGGGGGCGGCACAGATACGCAGTATTTT.

The rearrangement links TRBV14 to TRBJ1-5; 7 bases are a match to TRBD1. V shed 4 bases and J 0 bases; nucleotides not matched to a gene: 3. This CDR3 is 15 amino acids long. Per the germline V gene, CDR1 is SGHDN and CDR2 is FVKESK. The CDR3 bases are TGTGCCAGCAGCCCGGACAGGCCTAGCAATCAGCCCCAGCATTTT. It specifies CASSPDRPSNQPQHF.

The CDR3 DNA reads TGCGCCAGCAGCCAACTCCTAGCGTACAATGAGCAGTTCTTC. Translation: CASSQLLAYNEQFF. The chain uses TRBV4-3 and TRBJ2-1, with D perhaps matching TRBD2 (6 bases). Trimming took 2 bases from V and 4 from J, leaving 9 bases between them. The germline V gene has CDR1 LGHNA and CDR2 YSLEER. The CDR3 loop spans 14 amino acids.

The genes are TRBV29-1 and TRBJ1-1, with a possible D match to TRBD1 (6 bases). V gave up 8 bases and J gave up 7 bases, with 11 bases separating them. Germline V gene lookup returns CDR1 SQVTM and CDR2 ANQGSEA. The CDR3 length is 10 residues. CDR3 loop: CSTGNLEAFF. DNA of the CDR3: TGCAGCACAGGGAACCTTGAAGCTTTCTTT.

This clone has only one observation. This chain uses TRBV11-2 with TRBJ1-4; 8 bases are shared with TRBD1. The J segment lost 0 bases and the V segment lost 5 bases, leaving 8 bases of the junction unmatched. The CDR3 has 17 amino acids. The germline CDR1 and CDR2 sequences are SGHAT and FQNNGV. CDR3: CASSRAWTGSTNEKLFF. The CDR3, as DNA: TGTGCCAGCAGCCGTGCCTGGACAGGGTCAACTAATGAAAAACTGTTTTTT.

The chain recombines TRBV10-1 with TRBJ2-2; D remains ambiguous. The CDR3 is 13 amino acids. Germline V gene data show CDR1 as WNHNN and CDR2 as SYGVQD (reference sequence). Trimming pared 3 bases from V and 6 bases from J, leaving 8 bases between. CDR3 in amino acids: CASSDLAAGELFF. The CDR3 DNA reads as TGCGCCAGCAGTGATTTGGCGGCCGGGGAGCTGTTTTTT.

V and J are TRBV5-1 and TRBJ1-1, with a possible D match to TRBD1 (5 bases). CDR1 is SGHRS and CDR2 is YFSETQ in the germline V gene. The V gene lost 3 bases and the J gene lost 1 base, with 10 bases spanning the gap. The CDR3 consists of 14 residues. CDR3 DNA: TGCGCCAGCAGCTCTCGGGGGAGGAACACTGAAGCTTTCTTT. As protein: CASSSRGRNTEAFF.

This chain connects TRBV19 to TRBJ1-6; the match to TRBD1 covers 7 bases. This CDR3 is built from 15 residues. Germline trimming cut 0 bases from V and 6 bases from J; bases unmatched to any gene: 2. Germline V gives CDR1 LNHDA, CDR2 SQIVND (reference sequence). The CDR3 DNA sequence: TGTGCCAGTAGTATAGACTACAGGGGTAATTCACCCCTCCACTTT. Translation: CASSIDYRGNSPLHF.

This chain connects TRBV5-1 to TRBJ2-3, with 11 bases identical to TRBD2. CDR3 length: 15 amino acids. The germline CDR1 and CDR2 sequences are SGHRS and YFSETQ. V was clipped by 7 bases and J by 2 bases; unmatched bases: 6. This CDR3 reads CASSLAGGYTDTQYF. For the CDR3, the DNA is TGCGCCAGCTCCCTAGCGGGGGGTTACACAGATACGCAGTATTTT. The full variable domain, in which reference TRBV5-1 and TRBJ2-3 provide the parts outside the CDR3, is KAGVTQTPRYLIKTRGQQVTLSCSPISGHRSVSWYQQTPGQGLQFLFEYFSETQRNKGNFPGRFSGRQFSNSRSEMNVSTLELGDSALYLCASSLAGGYTDTQYFGPGTRLTVL.

The rearrangement uses TRBV5-1 and TRBJ2-5; 8 bases agree with TRBD2. The germline V gene has CDR1 SGHRS and CDR2 YFSETQ. V lost 1 base and J lost 5; bases outside the gene matches: 7. The CDR3 sequence is 15 residues long. CDR3 sequence (DNA): TGCGCCAGCAGCTTGTTCGGGGGGGCCTTGGAGACCCAGTACTTC. It yields the protein CASSLFGGALETQYF.

The chain is built from TRBV13 and TRBJ1-6; D remains unclear. Germline V gene data show CDR1 as PRHDT and CDR2 as FYEKMQ (reference sequence). This CDR3 has 13 amino acids. V shed 5 bases and J shed 11 bases, with 13 bases lying between them. CDR3 coding DNA: TGTGCCAGCAGCGAGAGAGGAACCCCACCCCTCCACTTT. This codes for CASSERGTPPLHF. Filled out from reference TRBV13 and TRBJ1-6, the complete variable domain reads AAGVIQSPRHLIKEKRETATLKCYPIPRHDTVYWYQQGPGQDPQFLISFYEKMQSDKGSIPDRFSAQQFSDYHSELNMSSLELGDSALYFCASSERGTPPLHFGNGTRLTVT.

The chain uses TRBV19 and TRBJ1-6, with D possibly matching TRBD1 (6 bases). The CDR3 is 15 amino acids. Germline values: CDR1 LNHDA, CDR2 SQIVND (reference sequence). Trimming shortened V by 6 bases and J by 6 bases, and 15 bases separated the two germline ends. The CDR3 sequence: CASRPTTGSNSPLHF. CDR3 DNA sequence: TGTGCCAGTAGACCTACGACAGGATCTAATTCACCCCTCCACTTT.

The genes are TRBV30 and TRBJ1-4; no firm D call. Germline V gene sequence: CDR1 GTSNPN, CDR2 SVGIG (reference sequence). Deletions cut 0 bases from V and 10 bases from J, with 12 bases between. CDR3 size: 13 residues. In DNA, the CDR3 is TGTGCCTGGAGTGTAGACGGGGAAGGAAAACTGTTTTTT. This sequence encodes CAWSVDGEGKLFF.